The sample holds a few counts of the clone carrying this TCR beta chain. Its antigen is as yet unknown. The data are from a study of cytomegalovirus exposure and HLA in healthy donors. Study summary: Among the roughly 400 genotyped donors, approximately 80% were placed in the Caucasian-associated ancestry cluster.

There are 14 residues in the CDR3. The V gene's germline CDR1 is LNHNV and CDR2 YYDKDF (reference sequence). V lost 3 bases to trimming and J lost 0 bases; unmatched junction nucleotides: 2. PCR involved 60 Vbeta and 13 Jbeta primers. This table comes from immunoSEQ multiplex PCR, and its TCRdb copy is limited to in-frame clones, with some not included. The sample has 120,000 to 150,000 clones; over 60% are singletons. Study-level points and caveats: TCR beta chains numbering about 160 were designated cytomegalovirus-associated. Presence/absence results assume similar sequencing depth per donor, which may not hold.

This TCR was recovered from a man in his forties in good health and CMV-seropositive. The sample comprised PBMCs. This sequence joins TRBV15 and TRBJ2-7; 7 positions agree with TRBD1. CDR3 amino acids: CATSRTGSSYEQYF. The CDR3 DNA follows: TGTGCCACCAGCAGGACAGGGAGCTCCTACGAGCAGTACTTC.